The sequence of this T cell receptor beta chain was determined in a study of shared clonotypes between healthy human individuals. The germline V gene encodes CDR1 MGHRA and CDR2 YSYEKL. This CDR3 region has 16 residues. Trimming took 4 bases from V and 5 from J, leaving 17 bases between them. CD45RO-negative cells were positively selected for CCR7, leaving out terminally differentiated effector memory CD45RA+ cells. An assay was performed, and its level was deep. Profiling relied on immunoSEQ multiplex PCR, and the TCRdb table lists in-frame clones only, not all of them. The data show about 2.1 million clones, with approximately 94% seen just once and under 2% held by the top ten.

V is TRBV4-1 and J is TRBJ2-2; D is possibly TRBD2 (5 bases). Sequencing input: naive CD8+ T cells from PBMCs. The TCR sequence derives from a man younger than 35 in good health. Some clones in this sample may be carry-over from other donors' samples. CDR3 sequence reads: CASSPSAGRGTGELFF. The CDR3 DNA is TGCGCCAGCAGCCCGTCTGCAGGAAGAGGGACCGGGGAGCTGTTTTTT.